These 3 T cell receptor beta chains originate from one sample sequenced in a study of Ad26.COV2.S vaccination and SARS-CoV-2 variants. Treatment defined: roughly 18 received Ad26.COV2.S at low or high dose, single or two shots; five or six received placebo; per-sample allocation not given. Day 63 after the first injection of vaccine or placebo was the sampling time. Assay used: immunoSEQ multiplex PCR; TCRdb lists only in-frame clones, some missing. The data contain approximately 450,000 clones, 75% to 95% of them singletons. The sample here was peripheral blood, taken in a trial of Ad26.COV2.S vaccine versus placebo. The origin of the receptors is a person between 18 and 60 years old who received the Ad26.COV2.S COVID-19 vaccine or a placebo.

CDR3 sequence reads: CASSTPGQFSDEQYF. The CDR3 region has the DNA TGTGCCAGTAGTACACCGGGACAGTTTAGCGACGAGCAGTACTTC. The chain links TRBV19 to TRBJ2-7, with 7 bases lining up with TRBD1. CDR1 is LNHDA, CDR2 SQIVND, per germline (reference sequence). The CDR3 spans 15 residues. V lost 4 bases and J lost 5; bases outside the gene matches: 11.

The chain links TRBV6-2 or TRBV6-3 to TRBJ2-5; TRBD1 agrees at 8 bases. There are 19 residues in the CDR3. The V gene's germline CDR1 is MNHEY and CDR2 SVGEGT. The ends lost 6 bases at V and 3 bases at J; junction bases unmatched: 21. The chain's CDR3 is CASSHITLGGQGFKETQYF. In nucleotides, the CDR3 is TGTGCCAGCAGCCATATAACTCTTGGAGGACAGGGCTTCAAAGAGACCCAGTACTTC.

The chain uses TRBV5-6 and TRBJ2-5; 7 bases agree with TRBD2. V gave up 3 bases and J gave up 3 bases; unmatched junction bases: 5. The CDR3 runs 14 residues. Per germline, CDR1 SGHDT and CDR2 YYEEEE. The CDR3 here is CASSSERGEETQYF. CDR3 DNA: TGTGCCAGCAGCTCGGAGCGGGGTGAAGAGACCCAGTACTTC.